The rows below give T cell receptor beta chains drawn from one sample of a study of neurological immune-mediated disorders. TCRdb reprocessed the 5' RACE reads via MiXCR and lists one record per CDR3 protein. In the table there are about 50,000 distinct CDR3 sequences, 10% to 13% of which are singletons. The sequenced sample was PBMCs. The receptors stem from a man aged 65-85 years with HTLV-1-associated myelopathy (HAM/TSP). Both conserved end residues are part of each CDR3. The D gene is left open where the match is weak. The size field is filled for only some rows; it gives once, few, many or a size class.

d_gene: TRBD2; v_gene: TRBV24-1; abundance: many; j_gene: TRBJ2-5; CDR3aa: CATSERLAGVQETQYF; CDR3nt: TGTGCCACCAGTGAACGGCTAGCGGGCGTCCAAGAGACCCAGTACTTC
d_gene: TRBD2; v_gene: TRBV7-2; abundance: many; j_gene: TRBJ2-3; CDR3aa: CASSTSGRTTDTQYF; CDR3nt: TGTGCCAGCAGTACCAGCGGGAGGACCACAGATACGCAGTATTTT
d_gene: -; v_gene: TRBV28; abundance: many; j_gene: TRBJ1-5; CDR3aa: CASRNNNVQPQHF; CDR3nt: TGTGCCAGCCGAAACAATAATGTCCAGCCCCAGCATTTT
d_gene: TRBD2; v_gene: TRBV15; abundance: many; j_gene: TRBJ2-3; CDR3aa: CATSRRLAGGAPDTQYF; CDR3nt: TGTGCCACCAGCAGACGACTAGCGGGAGGGGCCCCAGATACGCAGTATTTT
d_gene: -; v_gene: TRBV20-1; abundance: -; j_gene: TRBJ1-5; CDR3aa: CSAAQGGGNQPQHF; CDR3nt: TGCAGTGCCGCCCAGGGAGGGGGCAATCAGCCCCAGCATTTT
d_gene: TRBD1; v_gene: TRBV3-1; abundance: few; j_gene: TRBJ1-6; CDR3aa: CASSQGQGQNSPLHF; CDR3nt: TGTGCCAGCAGCCAAGGACAGGGACAGAATTCACCCCTCCACTTT
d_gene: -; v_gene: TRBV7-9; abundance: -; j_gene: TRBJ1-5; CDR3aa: CASSYYPPPDQPQHF; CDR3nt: TGTGCCAGCAGCTATTACCCCCCCCCCGATCAGCCCCAGCATTTT
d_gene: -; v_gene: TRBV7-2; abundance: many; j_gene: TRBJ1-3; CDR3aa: CASSLWGSGNTIYF; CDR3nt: TGTGCCAGCAGCTTATGGGGCTCTGGAAACACCATATATTTT
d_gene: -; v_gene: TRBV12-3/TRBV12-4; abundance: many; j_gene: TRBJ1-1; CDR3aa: CASSLAHGGTEAFF; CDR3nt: TGTGCCAGCAGTTTAGCGCATGGAGGCACTGAAGCTTTCTTT
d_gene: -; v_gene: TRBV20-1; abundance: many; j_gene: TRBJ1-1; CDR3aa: CSASQGRTEAFF; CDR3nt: TGCAGTGCTAGCCAGGGTCGGACTGAAGCTTTCTTT